The T cell receptor (beta chain) under discussion was sequenced for a study of T-cell memory formation after mild COVID-19. Germline CDR1 reads MGHDK; CDR2 reads SYGVNS. This CDR3 is 12 amino acids long. Trimming stripped 3 bases from V and 2 bases from J, with 5 bases between. General study results and limits: Specificity for SARS-CoV-2 was not confirmed among the second-wave clones peaking on day 37.

Worth noting for this clonotype: Its target is not known.

TCRdb redid the calling of the 5' RACE reads with MiXCR, one entry per CDR3 protein. The table lists about 340,000 distinct CDR3 sequences, about 21% of them singletons. The sequencing sample was made of PBMCs or a T cell subset sorted from them (not recorded which). This rearrangement joins TRBV25-1 to TRBJ2-7; D gene ambiguous. The receptor comes from an adult woman who had mild COVID-19 (a few samples of this study predate the infection). Cell type and time point are not known. The CDR3 DNA is TGTGCCAGCAGTGACCTTCCCTACGAGCAGTACTTC. Translated, it gives CASSDLPYEQYF.